The rows below give T cell receptor beta chains drawn from one sample of a study of control samples from healthy donors and cancer patients. TCRdb's table, derived via immunoSEQ multiplex PCR, lists solely in-frame clones and lacks some. The sample carries around 49,000 clones, roughly 87% recorded once. Sequenced: PBMCs. All receptors derive from a man aged 40-50 years with colorectal cancer. Both conserved end residues are part of each CDR3. Fields, in order: CDR3 DNA, CDR3 protein, D gene, clone size, J gene, V gene. A D gene is named only where the DNA matches it firmly. For some rows the clone size is stated as once, few or many, or as a class when expanded; others skip it.

DNA: TGCGCCAGCAGCTTGGACGGACTAGCGACCACCGGGGAGCTGTTTTTT
CDR3: CASSLDGLATTGELFF
D: TRBD2
size: NA
J: TRBJ2-2
V: TRBV5-1

DNA: TGTGCCACCAGTGATTCAGGGGGCGCAGAGACCCAGTACTTC
CDR3: CATSDSGGAETQYF
D: TRBD1
size: NA
J: TRBJ2-5
V: TRBV24-1

DNA: TGTGCCAGCAGCTTCGATTGGGGAGAAGCTTTCTTT
CDR3: CASSFDWGEAFF
D: NA
size: NA
J: TRBJ1-1
V: TRBV12-3/TRBV12-4

DNA: TGTGCCAGTAGTATAGCCGGGGGAGTGGCCTACGAGCAGTACTTC
CDR3: CASSIAGGVAYEQYF
D: NA
size: NA
J: TRBJ2-7
V: TRBV19

DNA: TGTGCCAGCAGCCAGACCGACCAGACTGAAAAACTGTTTTTT
CDR3: CASSQTDQTEKLFF
D: NA
size: few
J: TRBJ1-4
V: TRBV9

DNA: TGTGCCAGCAGTAAAACCTGGGGCACTGAAGCTTTCTTT
CDR3: CASSKTWGTEAFF
D: NA
size: medium-sized
J: TRBJ1-1
V: TRBV12-3/TRBV12-4

DNA: TGCGCCAGCAGCTTGGAGGCTACAGACTATGGCTACACCTTC
CDR3: CASSLEATDYGYTF
D: NA
size: NA
J: TRBJ1-2
V: TRBV5-1

DNA: TGTGCCAGCAGCCCCACAGTCAATCAGCCCCAGCATTTT
CDR3: CASSPTVNQPQHF
D: NA
size: NA
J: TRBJ1-5
V: TRBV7-9

DNA: TGTGCCAGCAGTACCGGCCTAACAGGGGACGGAAACACCATATATTTT
CDR3: CASSTGLTGDGNTIYF
D: TRBD1
size: NA
J: TRBJ1-3
V: TRBV6-6

DNA: TGTGCCAGCGGATCTATTCAGACCCAGTACTTC
CDR3: CASGSIQTQYF
D: NA
size: once
J: TRBJ2-5
V: TRBV12-3/TRBV12-4

DNA: TGTGCCTGGAGTCAGTGGGGCAATCAGCCCCAGCATTTT
CDR3: CAWSQWGNQPQHF
D: NA
size: NA
J: TRBJ1-5
V: TRBV30

DNA: TGCGCCAGCAGCTTGGGGAGCACAGATACGCAGTATTTT
CDR3: CASSLGSTDTQYF
D: NA
size: NA
J: TRBJ2-3
V: TRBV5-1

DNA: TGTGCCAGCAGCTTGGAGTGGGAGTACACCGGGGAGCTGTTTTTT
CDR3: CASSLEWEYTGELFF
D: NA
size: NA
J: TRBJ2-2
V: TRBV5-6

DNA: TGTGCCAGCTCACCTCCGGGACTCCCCCAGTATGAGCAGTTCTTC
CDR3: CASSPPGLPQYEQFF
D: NA
size: NA
J: TRBJ2-1
V: TRBV18

DNA: TGTGCCAGCAGTGGACAGGGGGCGCCCCTTAATGGCTACACCTTC
CDR3: CASSGQGAPLNGYTF
D: TRBD1
size: NA
J: TRBJ1-2
V: TRBV6-6

DNA: TGCGCCAGCAGCTTAAACAGGGACTACGAGCAGTACTTC
CDR3: CASSLNRDYEQYF
D: NA
size: NA
J: TRBJ2-7
V: TRBV5-1

DNA: TGTGCCAGCAGCTTAGGGGGGGCCCGAGGGGAGACCCAGTACTTC
CDR3: CASSLGGARGETQYF
D: NA
size: once
J: TRBJ2-5
V: TRBV7-9

DNA: TGTGCCAGTAGGACTTCGTGGGCTAGCGAGACTGAAGCTTTCTTT
CDR3: CASRTSWASETEAFF
D: NA
size: NA
J: TRBJ1-1
V: TRBV19

DNA: TGCGCCAGCAGCTTGGAGGGTTGGGATGAGCAGTTCTTC
CDR3: CASSLEGWDEQFF
D: NA
size: once
J: TRBJ2-1
V: TRBV5-1

DNA: TGTGCCAGCAGTTTAACTCGAAACTCACCCCTCCACTTT
CDR3: CASSLTRNSPLHF
D: NA
size: NA
J: TRBJ1-6
V: TRBV27

DNA: TGCGCCAGCAGCCAAGGACTAGCGGAGTCGTATGAGCAGTTCTTC
CDR3: CASSQGLAESYEQFF
D: TRBD2
size: NA
J: TRBJ2-1
V: TRBV4-3

DNA: TGTGCTAGTGGCCTGCTTCGGTCTGGAAACACCATATATTTT
CDR3: CASGLLRSGNTIYF
D: NA
size: NA
J: TRBJ1-3
V: TRBV12-5

DNA: TGTGCCAGCAGCTCAGGCCGGACCCAGTACTTC
CDR3: CASSSGRTQYF
D: NA
size: NA
J: TRBJ2-5
V: TRBV7-6

DNA: TGCGCCAGCAGCCAGACGGGACAGGGCAACACTGAAGCTTTCTTT
CDR3: CASSQTGQGNTEAFF
D: TRBD1
size: NA
J: TRBJ1-1
V: TRBV4-1

DNA: TGCAGCGTTGAAGATGGCGGGTTCGGGGAAAAACTGTTTTTT
CDR3: CSVEDGGFGEKLFF
D: NA
size: NA
J: TRBJ1-4
V: TRBV29-1

DNA: TGTGCCAGCAGTTCAGGGGTCGAGCAGTACTTC
CDR3: CASSSGVEQYF
D: NA
size: NA
J: TRBJ2-7
V: TRBV2

DNA: TGTGCCAGCACCCGAGGAGTAGGGGGCGTGGAGACCCAGTACTTC
CDR3: CASTRGVGGVETQYF
D: TRBD1
size: NA
J: TRBJ2-5
V: TRBV11-3

DNA: TGTGCCTGGAGTGTAGACCGGGGAACGGGGGCTTTCTTT
CDR3: CAWSVDRGTGAFF
D: NA
size: NA
J: TRBJ1-1
V: TRBV30

DNA: TGCGCCAGCAAATCCGATCTTAATGAAAAACTGTTTTTT
CDR3: CASKSDLNEKLFF
D: NA
size: NA
J: TRBJ1-4
V: TRBV5-1

DNA: TGCGCCAGCAGGGTCAGCCCGATCGTGGAGACCCAGTACTTC
CDR3: CASRVSPIVETQYF
D: NA
size: NA
J: TRBJ2-5
V: TRBV10-2

DNA: TGCGCCAGCAGCCAACCGCTCTCGACCGCCGAAATGAACACTGAAGCTTTCTTT
CDR3: CASSQPLSTAEMNTEAFF
D: NA
size: NA
J: TRBJ1-1
V: TRBV4-1

DNA: TGCGCCAGCAGCCAAGCCGGGACAGTTACTGAAGCTTTCTTT
CDR3: CASSQAGTVTEAFF
D: TRBD1
size: NA
J: TRBJ1-1
V: TRBV4-1

DNA: TGTGCCAGTAGTATCGGTAACGAGCAGTACTTC
CDR3: CASSIGNEQYF
D: NA
size: once
J: TRBJ2-7
V: TRBV19